One sample yielded the 22 T cell receptor beta chains listed below, sequenced in a study of shared clonotypes between healthy human individuals. Clones were sequenced by immunoSEQ multiplex PCR, and TCRdb holds only the in-frame ones, with some missing. Of over a million clones listed, more than 95% are singletons. The sequenced sample consisted of naive CD4+ T cells sorted from blood. Stated subset: CD45RA+ positively selected. These receptors all stem from a man under 40 in good health.

The gene calls are TRBV2 and TRBJ2-3; tentatively, D is TRBD2 (6 bases). CDR1 is SNHLY, CDR2 FYNNEI, per germline. Trimming stripped 7 bases from V and 0 bases from J, with 14 bases between. This CDR3 has 15 residues. The CDR3 region is CASKLRESSTDTQYF. The CDR3 DNA reads as TGTGCCAGCAAACTGCGGGAATCTAGCACAGATACGCAGTATTTT.

This chain connects TRBV7-8 to TRBJ2-1; 10 bases match TRBD2. The V gene end was trimmed by 1 base and the J gene end by 8 bases; junction bases not matched to a gene: 14. Germline V gives CDR1 SGHVS, CDR2 FQNEAQ. The CDR3 has 18 residues. The CDR3 here is CASSLVPPLAGENYEQFF. For the CDR3, the DNA is TGTGCCAGCAGCTTAGTTCCGCCCCTAGCGGGAGAAAACTATGAGCAGTTCTTC.

The genes are TRBV10-1 and TRBJ2-2; D remains unclear. The CDR3 has 12 amino acids. With 5 bases removed from V and 5 bases from J, the gap between germline ends came to 6 bases. Germline-derived CDR1 and CDR2 are WNHNN and SYGVQD (reference sequence). CDR3 sequence reads: CASSTDTGELFF. CDR3 coding DNA: TGCGCCAGCAGTACCGATACCGGGGAGCTGTTTTTT.

This clone appeared a single time. The rearrangement joins TRBV6-5 to TRBJ2-3; 7 positions match TRBD1. J lost 4 bases, V lost 0 bases, and 4 bases had no gene match. Germline CDR1 MNHEY, CDR2 SVGAGI. The length of the CDR3 is 15 residues. The CDR3 sequence: CASSYSGQAPDTQYF. DNA of the CDR3: TGTGCCAGCAGTTACTCTGGACAGGCCCCAGATACGCAGTATTTT.

This sequence joins TRBV9 and TRBJ2-1, with D possibly matching TRBD2 (6 bases). Per germline, CDR1 SGDLS and CDR2 YYNGEE. The CDR3 runs 16 residues. V lost 1 base and J 8 bases, leaving 19 bases between the germline ends. CDR3 DNA sequence: TGTGCCAGCAGCGTACTCGGGAGTCCCTCAGGTTATGAGCAGTTCTTC. Amino acid sequence: CASSVLGSPSGYEQFF. Complete variable domain (other parts from reference TRBV9 and TRBJ2-1): DSGVTQTPKHLITATGQRVTLRCSPRSGDLSVYWYQQSLDQGLQFLIQYYNGEERAKGNILERFSAQQFPDLHSELNLSSLELGDSALYFCASSVLGSPSGYEQFFGPGTRLTVL.

The rearrangement links TRBV7-3 to TRBJ2-3; a possible D gene is TRBD1 (6 bases). V lost 6 bases and J lost 0, with 13 bases in between. CDR3 length: 15 amino acids. CDR1 and CDR2 (germline): SGHTA, FQGTGA. Here the CDR3 reads CASRIQGSSTDTQYF. The CDR3 DNA reads as TGTGCCAGCAGGATCCAGGGGAGTAGCACAGATACGCAGTATTTT.

The chain combines TRBV5-1 with TRBJ2-7, with no clear D. Germline values: CDR1 SGHRS, CDR2 YFSETQ. The CDR3 contains 15 residues. The V end was cut by 3 bases, the J end by 2 bases, with 15 bases between. CDR3 sequence: CASSWAGTPTYEQYF. Written as DNA, the CDR3 is TGCGCCAGCAGCTGGGCCGGAACGCCTACCTACGAGCAGTACTTC.

The chain recombines TRBV7-9 with TRBJ2-7; 7 positions match TRBD1. This CDR3 comprises 14 residues. Germline CDR1 is SEHNR and CDR2 is FQNEAQ (reference sequence). The J segment lost 3 bases and the V segment lost 1 base, leaving 3 bases of the junction unmatched. The CDR3 loop is CASSLDQGVYEQYF. The CDR3 region has the DNA TGTGCCAGCAGCTTAGATCAGGGGGTCTACGAGCAGTACTTC.

The gene calls are TRBV12-5 and TRBJ1-1; D is unclear. Germline lookup yields CDR1 LGHNT and CDR2 FRNRAP. This CDR3 region has 13 residues. The V and J ends lost 3 bases and 1 base respectively, with 6 bases between them. CDR3 bases: TGTGCTAGTGGTTTAAGGAGGAACACTGAAGCTTTCTTT. Residues: CASGLRRNTEAFF. Full variable domain (rest looked up from reference TRBV12-5 and TRBJ1-1): DARVTQTPRHKVTEMGQEVTMRCQPILGHNTVFWYRQTMMQGLELLAYFRNRAPLDDSGMPKDRFSAEMPDATLATLKIQPSEPRDSAVYFCASGLRRNTEAFFGQGTRLTVV.

This chain uses TRBV5-1 with TRBJ2-7; a weak D match, TRBD2 (6 bases). CDR1 SGHRS and CDR2 YFSETQ come from the germline V gene. CDR3 length: 15 amino acids. V was trimmed by 0 bases and J by 6 bases, leaving 16 bases between them. The CDR3 loop reads CASSLEGTLQGEQYF. The CDR3 DNA is TGCGCCAGCAGCTTGGAGGGGACTCTCCAGGGCGAGCAGTACTTC.

In DNA form, the CDR3 reads TGTGCCAGCAGCCCCCGGTTCAGGGATACGCAGTATTTT. Translation gives CASSPRFRDTQYF. The gene calls are TRBV9 and TRBJ2-3; D is unresolved. The length of the CDR3 is 13 residues. CDR1 is SGDLS and CDR2 is YYNGEE in the germline V gene. V dropped 4 bases and J dropped 6 bases, with 12 bases sitting between them.

This chain uses TRBV19 with TRBJ1-5, with 10 bases lining up with TRBD1. The germline V gene has CDR1 LNHDA and CDR2 SQIVND (reference sequence). The CDR3 extends over 13 amino acids. V shed 6 bases, J shed 8 bases, and the junction held 4 bases outside the gene matches. The CDR3 nucleotides read TGTGCCAGTAGGGGACAGGGGTTAGAGCCCCAGCATTTT. Protein product: CASRGQGLEPQHF.

The chain combines TRBV5-1 with TRBJ2-3; D is perhaps TRBD2 (6 bases). Per germline, CDR1 SGHRS and CDR2 YFSETQ. This CDR3 region has 16 residues. With 0 bases removed from V and 9 bases from J, the gap between germline ends came to 20 bases. DNA of the CDR3: TGCGCCAGCAGCTTGGCCGGAAGGTGGAGGGGAGAAACGCAGTATTTT. Encoded protein: CASSLAGRWRGETQYF. The full variable domain, rest sourced from reference TRBV5-1 and TRBJ2-3, is KAGVTQTPRYLIKTRGQQVTLSCSPISGHRSVSWYQQTPGQGLQFLFEYFSETQRNKGNFPGRFSGRQFSNSRSEMNVSTLELGDSALYLCASSLAGRWRGETQYFGPGTRLTVL.

The chain uses TRBV7-3 and TRBJ2-1, with 11 bases identical to TRBD2. The CDR3 loop spans 13 amino acids. Germline CDR1 and CDR2: SGHTA and FQGTGA. V lost 2 bases to trimming and J lost 9 bases; unmatched junction nucleotides: 0. CDR3 DNA sequence: TGTGCCAGCAGCTTACTAGCGGGAGGTGAGCAGTTCTTC. Translating it yields CASSLLAGGEQFF.

The CDR3 protein is CASRSDPIYEQYF. In DNA, the CDR3 is TGTGCCAGCAGGTCGGACCCGATCTACGAGCAGTACTTC. This chain uses TRBV6-4 with TRBJ2-7; D remains unclear. CDR1 is MRHNA, CDR2 SNTAGT, per germline. CDR3 length: 13 amino acids. Trimming removed 6 bases at V and 3 bases at J, with 12 bases between.

This chain uses TRBV7-8 with TRBJ1-5; the D is unclear. This CDR3 contains 13 residues. Trimming shortened V by 8 bases and J by 0 bases, and 8 bases separated the two germline ends. Germline loops: CDR1 SGHVS, CDR2 FQNEAQ. The chain's CDR3 is CASADHSNQPQHF. Written as DNA, the CDR3 is TGTGCCAGCGCCGACCATAGCAATCAGCCCCAGCATTTT. The full variable domain, rest sourced from reference TRBV7-8 and TRBJ1-5, is GAGVSQSPRYKVAKRGQDVALRCDPISGHVSLFWYQQALGQGPEFLTYFQNEAQLDKSGLPSDRFFAERPEGSVSTLKIQRTQQEDSAVYLCASADHSNQPQHFGDGTRLSIL.

V usage is TRBV7-2 and J usage is TRBJ2-7, with D maybe TRBD2 (5 bases). The CDR3 contains 15 residues. V was trimmed by 5 bases and J by 3 bases, leaving 17 bases between them. Germline lookup yields CDR1 SGHTA and CDR2 FQGNSA. The CDR3 nucleotides read TGTGCCAGCAGCCTTTTAGGGAGAACCTACTACGAGCAGTACTTC. This gives the protein CASSLLGRTYYEQYF.

V and J are TRBV29-1 and TRBJ2-2; TRBD2 aligns across 10 bases. The CDR3 sequence is 15 residues long. With V trimmed by 4 bases and J by 3 bases, 5 bases remained unmatched. The germline CDR1 and CDR2 sequences are SQVTM and ANQGSEA. This CDR3 is CSVGFLAGDTGELFF. DNA for the CDR3: TGCAGCGTTGGGTTCCTAGCGGGAGACACCGGGGAGCTGTTTTTT.

The rearrangement uses TRBV18 and TRBJ2-5; 10 bases are a match to TRBD1. V was clipped by 9 bases and J by 5 bases; unmatched bases: 9. The CDR3 runs to 14 residues. Germline V lookup: CDR1 KGHSH, CDR2 LQKENI. The CDR3 protein is CASTGPGQGETQYF. The CDR3 DNA reads TGTGCCAGTACAGGACCGGGACAGGGGGAGACCCAGTACTTC.

The chain is built from TRBV6-5 and TRBJ1-5; weak D call: TRBD1 (6 bases). The germline V and J ends were trimmed by 5 bases and 0 bases, with 11 bases remaining between them. CDR1 and CDR2 from the germline V gene are MNHEY and SVGAGI. The CDR3 sequence is 15 residues long. CDR3 amino acids: CASSKGQYSNQPQHF. The DNA for the CDR3 is TGTGCCAGCAGTAAAGGACAGTATAGCAATCAGCCCCAGCATTTT.

The chain joins TRBV20-1 to TRBJ1-1; unclear D gene. Germline assignment: CDR1 DFQATT and CDR2 SNEGSKA (reference sequence). Trimming took off 0 bases at V and 10 bases at J, with 6 bases between the two ends. The length of the CDR3 is 10 residues. The CDR3 loop reads CSARELRAFF. The DNA for the CDR3 is TGCAGTGCTAGAGAGCTGAGAGCTTTCTTT.

As concerns this clone: Other DNA sequences within the sample encode an identical CDR3. The chain recombines TRBV20-1 with TRBJ2-5; D ambiguous. Germline V CDR1 and CDR2: DFQATT, SNEGSKA (reference sequence). This CDR3 is built from 10 residues. V lost 5 bases to trimming and J lost 3 bases, with 4 bases between them. CDR3 sequence (DNA): TGCAGTGCTCCCGAAGAGACCCAGTACTTC. This gives the protein CSAPEETQYF.